A single sample gave rise to the 23 T cell receptor beta chains below, sequenced in a study of blood T cell repertoires in COVID-19. Produced via immunoSEQ multiplex PCR; TCRdb's table is partial and in-frame only. Of 95,000 to 110,000 clones in the sample, roughly 84% are singletons; the top ten hold approximately 12%. Specimen: peripheral blood. The receptors here all came from a human donor in a cohort sampled during active COVID-19.

The J gene is TRBJ2-1, the V gene TRBV5-1; D gene uncertain. V was trimmed by 4 bases and J by 5 bases, leaving 16 bases between them. The CDR3 length is 15 residues. Germline CDR1 and CDR2: SGHRS and YFSETQ. The CDR3 reads CASSPSQATNNEQFF. Written as DNA, the CDR3 is TGCGCCAGCAGCCCCAGTCAGGCTACAAACAATGAGCAGTTCTTC.

The chain links TRBV7-9 to TRBJ1-4; 8 nucleotides match TRBD1. The germline V gene encodes CDR1 SEHNR and CDR2 FQNEAQ (reference sequence). The CDR3 covers 15 residues. Trimming at V came to 3 bases and at J to 6 bases, leaving 6 bases not matched to a gene. The CDR3 protein is CASSFGQGWYEKLFF. The CDR3 region has the DNA TGTGCCAGCAGCTTTGGACAGGGTTGGTATGAAAAACTGTTTTTT.

The chain has TRBV7-2 and TRBJ2-1, with D perhaps matching TRBD1 (5 bases). V lost 4 bases to trimming and J lost 2 bases, with 18 bases between them. Germline CDR1 and CDR2: SGHTA and FQGNSA. This CDR3 spans 17 amino acids. This CDR3 reads CASSSPIGHSTYNEQFF. CDR3 nucleotides: TGTGCCAGCAGCTCCCCGATTGGACACTCTACCTACAATGAGCAGTTCTTC.

The CDR3 is CSVIRGNTEAFF. The CDR3 coding sequence is TGCAGCGTTATTAGGGGAAACACTGAAGCTTTCTTT. The J gene is TRBJ1-1, the V gene TRBV29-1; D may be TRBD1 (5 bases). Germline V gene lookup returns CDR1 SQVTM and CDR2 ANQGSEA. Trimming took off 5 bases at V and 2 bases at J, with 9 bases between the two ends. The CDR3 has 12 residues.

In its sample, this clone was seen once. This chain joins TRBV18 and TRBJ1-1, with D unclear. Germline V gene lookup returns CDR1 KGHSH and CDR2 LQKENI. The CDR3 covers 12 residues. V was pared by 6 bases and J by 2 bases, with 7 bases between. The DNA for the CDR3 is TGTGCCAGCTCCCAAGCAAACACTGAAGCTTTCTTT. It translates to CASSQANTEAFF.

J is TRBJ1-5 and V is TRBV19; a possible D gene is TRBD1 (5 bases). Trimming removed 1 base from V and 2 bases from J, with 9 bases in between. The CDR3 spans 15 residues. Per germline, CDR1 LNHDA and CDR2 SQIVND (reference sequence). CDR3 in DNA: TGTGCCAGTAGTATAGTTGGCAGGGGCAATCAGCCCCAGCATTTT. Its protein product is CASSIVGRGNQPQHF. Supplemented by reference TRBV19 and TRBJ1-5, the full variable domain reads DGGITQSPKYLFRKEGQNVTLSCEQNLNHDAMYWYRQDPGQGLRLIYYSQIVNDFQKGDIAEGYSVSREKKESFPLTVTSAQKNPTAFYLCASSIVGRGNQPQHFGDGTRLSIL.

The rearrangement links TRBV3-1 (or the pseudogene TRBV3-2) to TRBJ1-6, with D perhaps TRBD1 (5 bases). V lost 4 bases and J 10 bases, leaving 11 bases between the germline ends. The CDR3 spans 13 residues. From germline, CDR1 is LGHDT and CDR2 YNNKEL (reference sequence). CDR3 nucleotides: TGTGCCAGCAGCCCGACAGATCGGTCACCCCTCCACTTT. As protein: CASSPTDRSPLHF.

This clone appeared a single time. The chain is built from TRBV2 and TRBJ2-7, with 10 bases lining up with TRBD1. Germline values: CDR1 SNHLY, CDR2 FYNNEI. J lost 5 bases, V lost 10 bases, and 5 bases had no gene match. The CDR3 runs 12 residues. The CDR3 here is CAKGQGRDEQYF. As DNA, the CDR3 is TGTGCCAAGGGACAGGGGAGGGACGAGCAGTACTTC.

The chain joins TRBV21-1 to TRBJ2-7; the table's D call of TRBD2 was not tested on the DNA. TRBV21-1 is noted as a pseudogene. The CDR3 is made up of 18 amino acids. This CDR3 is CASSKSTSGGDFSYEQYF. The CDR3 DNA is TGTGCCAGCAGCAAATCGACTAGCGGGGGAGATTTCTCCTACGAGCAGTACTTC.

The chain has TRBV6-2 or TRBV6-3 and TRBJ2-1; D is unresolved. V was shortened by 6 bases and J by 2 bases, with 17 bases between the two germline ends. CDR3 length: 16 amino acids. CDR1 and CDR2 from the germline V gene are MNHEY and SVGEGT. The CDR3 reads CASSPYKRGTYNEQFF. The DNA for the CDR3 is TGTGCCAGCAGCCCTTATAAGAGAGGTACCTACAATGAGCAGTTCTTC.

The chain joins TRBV7-7 to TRBJ2-2, with D possibly being TRBD1 (5 bases). The CDR3 extends over 16 amino acids. The germline V gene has CDR1 SSHAT and CDR2 FNYEAQ (reference sequence). V lost 0 bases and J 7 bases, leaving 15 bases between the germline ends. CDR3 sequence reads: CASSLAPQGLGGELFF. As DNA, the CDR3 is TGTGCCAGCAGCTTAGCCCCCCAGGGCTTGGGCGGGGAGCTGTTTTTT.

This chain connects TRBV3-1 (or the pseudogene TRBV3-2) to TRBJ1-1; 11 nucleotides match TRBD1. CDR3 length equals 15 residues. CDR1 and CDR2 (germline): LGHDT, YNNKEL (reference sequence). J lost 6 bases, V lost 3 bases, and 6 bases had no gene match. CDR3 sequence: CASSHWGQGVSEAFF. The CDR3 DNA is TGTGCCAGCAGCCATTGGGGACAGGGGGTTTCTGAAGCTTTCTTT.

The chain carries TRBV11-2 and TRBJ2-1; maybe TRBD1 (5 bases). With 6 bases removed from V and 8 bases from J, the gap between germline ends came to 8 bases. The CDR3 is 11 amino acids. Germline V gene sequence: CDR1 SGHAT, CDR2 FQNNGV. The CDR3 protein is CASSLRDEQFF. The CDR3 region has the DNA TGTGCCAGCAGTCTCAGGGATGAGCAGTTCTTC.

The CDR3 coding sequence is TGTGCCAGCAGCCGGACAGACTACTACGAGCAGTACTTC. This sequence encodes CASSRTDYYEQYF. The chain links TRBV11-2 to TRBJ2-7; perhaps TRBD1 as D (6 bases). V was clipped by 5 bases and J by 3 bases, with 11 bases between them. Germline V gene lookup returns CDR1 SGHAT and CDR2 FQNNGV. The CDR3 sequence is 13 residues long.

The CDR3 loop reads CASSRDDRAVETQYF. The DNA for the CDR3 is TGTGCCAGCAGCCGAGACGACAGGGCGGTAGAGACCCAGTACTTC. The chain combines TRBV6-2 or TRBV6-3 with TRBJ2-5; 7 nucleotides align to TRBD1. The CDR3 is 15 residues long. V lost 6 bases to trimming and J lost 4 bases; unmatched junction nucleotides: 11. Germline V gives CDR1 MNHEY, CDR2 SVGEGT.

This chain joins TRBV3-1 (or the pseudogene TRBV3-2) and TRBJ2-1; D remains unclear. Germline CDR1 LGHDT, CDR2 YNNKEL (reference sequence). The CDR3 totals 12 residues. V gave up 1 base and J gave up 7 bases, with 5 bases separating them. This CDR3 reads CASSQGPNEQFF. The CDR3 nucleotides are TGTGCCAGCAGCCAAGGGCCTAATGAGCAGTTCTTC.

This clone came up once. The chain uses TRBV5-4 and TRBJ1-2; D gene uncertain. Looked up from germline, CDR1 is SGHNT and CDR2 is YYREEE (reference sequence). The length of the CDR3 is 15 residues. The V gene lost 6 bases and the J gene lost 6 bases, with 21 bases spanning the gap. The CDR3 loop reads CASTQARGVVDGYTF. CDR3 DNA: TGTGCCAGCACCCAAGCGCGGGGTGTAGTAGATGGCTACACCTTC.

The chain combines TRBV2 with TRBJ2-7; TRBD2 is a possible D gene (6 bases). CDR3 length equals 14 residues. Germline V gives CDR1 SNHLY, CDR2 FYNNEI. Trimming stripped 5 bases from V and 0 bases from J, with 11 bases between. The CDR3 protein is CASSRDWSSYEQYF. The CDR3 coding sequence is TGTGCCAGCAGTAGGGACTGGAGCTCCTACGAGCAGTACTTC.

This clone appeared a single time. V is TRBV2 and J is TRBJ1-5, with D possibly being TRBD1 (6 bases). This CDR3 has 16 residues. CDR1 is SNHLY, CDR2 FYNNEI, per germline. With 8 bases removed from V and 4 bases from J, the gap between germline ends came to 21 bases. CDR3 sequence: CASRPGTQYGNQPQHF. CDR3 nucleotide sequence: TGTGCCAGCCGTCCAGGGACACAATATGGGAATCAGCCCCAGCATTTT.

The rearrangement links TRBV19 to TRBJ2-3, with a weak D call TRBD1 (6 bases). The V gene's germline CDR1 is LNHDA and CDR2 SQIVND (reference sequence). This CDR3 region has 13 residues. V lost 8 bases and J lost 6, with 15 bases in between. The CDR3 spells CASGEGVGDTQYF. The CDR3 DNA sequence: TGTGCCAGTGGAGAGGGGGTAGGGGATACGCAGTATTTT.

The V call is TRBV3-1 (or the pseudogene TRBV3-2), the J call TRBJ1-1; no definite D call. Germline V gene data show CDR1 as LGHDT and CDR2 as YNNKEL (reference sequence). Trimming removed 3 bases from V and 1 base from J, with 9 bases in between. The CDR3 contains 14 residues. As DNA, the CDR3 is TGTGCCAGCAGCCAGAGATGGTCGAACACTGAAGCTTTCTTT. Translating it yields CASSQRWSNTEAFF.

The chain employs TRBV9 and TRBJ2-2, with 7 positions matching TRBD2. V dropped 5 bases and J dropped 7; count of bases not matched to a gene: 8. This CDR3 contains 14 residues. Germline assignment: CDR1 SGDLS and CDR2 YYNGEE. The CDR3 DNA is TGTGCCAGCAGAGCGGGGCTGCCCAACGGGGAGCTGTTTTTT. As protein: CASRAGLPNGELFF.

CDR3 DNA: TGCGCCAGCAGCTTGGACCCAAGTTTGGGCGAGCAGTTCTTC. Protein: CASSLDPSLGEQFF. V gene TRBV5-1 combines with J gene TRBJ2-1, with D unclear. CDR3 length: 14 amino acids. Germline V gives CDR1 SGHRS, CDR2 YFSETQ. The V end lost 0 bases, the J end lost 10 bases, and 14 bases lay between the germline ends.